This T cell receptor beta chain was documented in a study of vaccination effects on CD4 cells after COVID-19. Study results and limitations: Marked clonal contraction of infection- and vaccine-induced clones was seen late after vaccination.

This clone was found a few times. Its antigen is still unknown. Only in-frame clones appear in the TCRdb table, and some are missing; sequencing was by immunoSEQ multiplex PCR. Counted here are 21,000 or so clones, less than 85% occurring once; the ten biggest clones make up 38%. V lost 4 bases, J lost 9 bases, and 13 bases lay in between. In germline, CDR1 is SNHLY, CDR2 FYNNEI. The CDR3 contains 13 residues. Under the ViraFEST assay, PBMC were stimulated with viral peptide pools so that antigen-specific CD4+ T cells expanded. Sequencing was performed afterwards. The culture ran for around nine days before CD4+ T cells were isolated. Documented for the person is a PCR-confirmed SARS-CoV-2 infection occurring between March and December 2020.

Material: CD4+ T cells from PBMCs cultured with a peptide pool, obtained before COVID-19 vaccination. This chain uses TRBV2 with TRBJ2-1; D is unclear. The clonotype originates from a human donor who had a prior SARS-CoV-2 infection. Written as DNA, the CDR3 is TGTGCCAGCAGTGTGAGAAGTAGCACTGAGCAGTTCTTC. Translating gives CASSVRSSTEQFF.